The clone carrying this T cell receptor beta chain occurred a few times. Antigen specificity is unknown. The data stem from a study of T-cell memory formation after mild COVID-19. The CDR3 loop spans 15 amino acids. CDR1 and CDR2 from the germline V gene are MNHEY and SVGAGI. The V and J ends lost 2 bases and 7 bases respectively, with 17 bases between them. TCRdb recomputed calls from the 5' RACE reads with MiXCR, one row per CDR3 protein. The repertoire has approximately 390,000 distinct CDR3 sequences, approximately 16% of them found once; the top ten carry about 22%. Whole-study findings and limits: The authors did not confirm SARS-CoV-2 specificity of second-wave clones peaking day 37. Shrinking CD4+ clones resided mostly in CM and EM, and CD8+ ones in EMRA. Some SARS-CoV-2-responding clones were already detected in memory before infection. Later expanders leaned CD4+, whereas day 15 to 85 contracting clones were balanced CD4/CD8.

The source is a man between 18 and 29 years old who had mild COVID-19 (a few samples of this study predate the infection). Cell type and time point are not known. The V call is TRBV6-5, the J call TRBJ1-1, with D uncertain. The sequenced material came from PBMCs or a T cell subset sorted from them (not recorded which). The CDR3, as DNA: TGTGCCAGCAGTTACGATTATAGGGTCAGCAGTGAAGCTTTCTTT. It encodes CASSYDYRVSSEAFF.